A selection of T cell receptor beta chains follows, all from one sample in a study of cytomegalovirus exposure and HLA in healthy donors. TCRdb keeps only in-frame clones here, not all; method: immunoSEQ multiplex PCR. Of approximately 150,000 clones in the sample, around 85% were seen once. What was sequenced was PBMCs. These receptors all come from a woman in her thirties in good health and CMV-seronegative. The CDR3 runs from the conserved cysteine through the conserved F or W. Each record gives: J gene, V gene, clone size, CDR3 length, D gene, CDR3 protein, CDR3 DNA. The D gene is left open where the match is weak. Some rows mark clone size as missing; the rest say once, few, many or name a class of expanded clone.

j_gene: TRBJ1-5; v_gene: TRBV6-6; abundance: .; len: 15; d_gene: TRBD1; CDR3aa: CASSYSMDRGQPQHF; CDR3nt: TGTGCCAGCAGTTACTCGATGGACAGGGGCCAGCCCCAGCATTTT
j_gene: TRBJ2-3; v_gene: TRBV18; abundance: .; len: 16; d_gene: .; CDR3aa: CASSPLQGISTDTQYF; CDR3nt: TGTGCCAGCTCACCCTTACAGGGAATAAGCACAGATACGCAGTATTTT
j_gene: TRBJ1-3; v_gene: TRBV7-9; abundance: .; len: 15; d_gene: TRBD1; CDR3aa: CASSSYRGSGNTIYF; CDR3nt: TGTGCCAGCAGCTCATACAGGGGCTCTGGAAACACCATATATTTT
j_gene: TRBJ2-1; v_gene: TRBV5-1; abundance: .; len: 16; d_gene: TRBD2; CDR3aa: CASSPWTSGGANEQFF; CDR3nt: TGCGCCAGCAGCCCCTGGACTAGCGGGGGGGCCAATGAGCAGTTCTTC
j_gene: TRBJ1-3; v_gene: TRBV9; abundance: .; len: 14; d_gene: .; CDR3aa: CASSVSGTGNTIYF; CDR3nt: TGTGCCAGCAGCGTTTCGGGGACTGGAAACACCATATATTTT
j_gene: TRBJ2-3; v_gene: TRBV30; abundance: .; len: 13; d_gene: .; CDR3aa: CAWSVLDLDTQYF; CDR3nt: TGTGCCTGGAGTGTACTCGATTTGGATACGCAGTATTTT
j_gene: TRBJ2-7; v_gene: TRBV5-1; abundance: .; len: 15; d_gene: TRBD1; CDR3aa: CASSPGQGFTCEQYF; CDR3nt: TGCGCCAGCAGCCCTGGACAGGGGTTTACCTGCGAGCAGTACTTC
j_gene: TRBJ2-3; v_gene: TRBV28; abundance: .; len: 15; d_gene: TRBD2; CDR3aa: CASTHQREGPDTQYF; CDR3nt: TGTGCCAGCACCCATCAGCGGGAGGGCCCGGATACGCAGTATTTT
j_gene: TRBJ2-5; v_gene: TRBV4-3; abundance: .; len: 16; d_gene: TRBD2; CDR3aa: CASSPKGAGVSETQYF; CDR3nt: TGCGCCAGCAGCCCGAAGGGAGCGGGGGTTTCTGAGACCCAGTACTTC
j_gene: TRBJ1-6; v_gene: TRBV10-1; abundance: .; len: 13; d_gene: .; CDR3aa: CASSGNKNSPLHF; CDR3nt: TGCGCCAGCAGCGGGAACAAGAATTCACCCCTCCACTTT
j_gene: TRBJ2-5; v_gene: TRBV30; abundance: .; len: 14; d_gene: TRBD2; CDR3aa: CAWSHSGVQETQYF; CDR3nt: TGTGCCTGGAGTCATAGCGGGGTCCAAGAGACCCAGTACTTC
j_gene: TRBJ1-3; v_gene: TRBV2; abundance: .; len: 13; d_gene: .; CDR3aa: CASGAGRGNTIYF; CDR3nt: TGTGCCAGCGGGGCAGGGAGGGGAAACACCATATATTTT
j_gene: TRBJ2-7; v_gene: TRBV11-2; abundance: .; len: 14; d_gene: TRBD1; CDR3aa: CASSRQGPSREQYF; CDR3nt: TGTGCCAGCAGCCGACAGGGCCCATCTCGGGAGCAGTACTTC
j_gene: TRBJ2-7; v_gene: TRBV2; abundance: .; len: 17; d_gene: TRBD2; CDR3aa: CASSRPGLAGASYEQYF; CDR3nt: TGTGCCAGCAGCCGCCCGGGACTAGCGGGAGCGTCCTACGAGCAGTACTTC
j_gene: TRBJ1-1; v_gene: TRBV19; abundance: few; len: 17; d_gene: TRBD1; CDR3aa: CASSSPPGTGDSAEAFF; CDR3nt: TGTGCCAGTAGTTCACCCCCCGGGACAGGGGACTCCGCTGAAGCTTTCTTT
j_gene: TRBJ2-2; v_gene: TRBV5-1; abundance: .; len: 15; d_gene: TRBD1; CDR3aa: CASSERQGKTGELFF; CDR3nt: TGCGCCAGCAGCGAAAGACAGGGAAAAACCGGGGAGCTGTTTTTT
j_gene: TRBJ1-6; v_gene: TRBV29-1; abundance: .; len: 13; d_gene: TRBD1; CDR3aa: CSVGQGGNSPLHF; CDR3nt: TGCAGCGTTGGACAGGGGGGAAATTCACCCCTCCACTTT
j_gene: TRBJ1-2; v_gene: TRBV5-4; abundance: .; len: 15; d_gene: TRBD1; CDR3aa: CASSTGQGSNYGYTF; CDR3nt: TGTGCCAGCAGCACCGGACAGGGCAGCAACTATGGCTACACCTTC
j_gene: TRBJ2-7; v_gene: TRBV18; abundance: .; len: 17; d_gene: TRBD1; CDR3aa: CASSTGGSPPTLYEQYF; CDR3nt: TGTGCCAGCTCAACAGGGGGCTCACCTCCTACCCTCTACGAGCAGTACTTC
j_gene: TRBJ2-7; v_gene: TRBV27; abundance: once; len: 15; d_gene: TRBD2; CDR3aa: CASSLSTSGYYEQYF; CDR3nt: TGTGCCAGCAGTTTATCGACTAGCGGCTACTACGAGCAGTACTTC
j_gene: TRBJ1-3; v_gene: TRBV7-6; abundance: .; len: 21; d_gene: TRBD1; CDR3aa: CASSFFRRDRDRRFSGNTIYF; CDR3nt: TGTGCCAGCAGCTTTTTCCGTCGAGACAGGGACAGGAGATTCTCTGGAAACACCATATATTTT